This T cell receptor beta chain stems from a study of T-cell reconstitution after alpha-beta-depleted transplantation in children. This clonotype was counted only a few times. Antigen specificity is unknown. Study-level results: Roughly two months post-transplant, alpha-beta T cells reportedly originated from several hundred graft clones that had expanded. Surviving recipient T cells and thymic progenitors produced the high day-60 TCRbeta diversity seen in some patients.

Germline loops: CDR1 MGHDK, CDR2 SYGVNS. The germline V and J ends were trimmed by 5 bases and 1 base, with 11 bases remaining between them. The CDR3 has 15 amino acids. The TCRbeta library was prepared with unique molecular identifiers. One entry per CDR3 protein results from TCRdb running MiXCR on the PCR reads. This table has about a million distinct CDR3 sequences, about 29% appearing once. The TCR comes from a boy under two years old who had a stem cell transplant for SCID, so the T cells may come from the graft donor. This sequence joins TRBV25-1 and TRBJ2-2; D is perhaps TRBD1 (5 bases). Sequenced here: PBMCs, mostly from graft donor cells, sampled 360 days after TCRalphabeta/CD19-depleted stem cell transplant. The CDR3 sequence: CASSRGRENTGELFF. For the CDR3, the DNA is TGTGCCAGCAGTAGGGGCAGGGAGAACACCGGGGAGCTGTTTTTT.